This record covers a single TCR beta chain. Antigen: not known. This PCR relied on a set of 60 Vbeta primers and 13 Jbeta primers. Per the study methods: It was a later analysis that counted about 80 million unique TCR beta chains, of which some 12 million were shared. Using immunoSEQ multiplex PCR, the repertoire was profiled, and TCRdb retains in-frame clones only, with some absent. V, J and clone size reflect that table, while D and trimming were determined from the DNA. The table records fewer than 150,000 clones, 65% to 75% of them present only once. The entry originates in a study of cytomegalovirus exposure and HLA in healthy donors. Broader study findings: More clonal expansion characterized HLA-associated TCR beta chains than equally common others in a later analysis. Confirmation was obtained in vitro that three CMV-associated chains are specific for CMV antigens.

The CDR3 spans 14 residues. CDR1 is MNHEY and CDR2 is SVGAGI in the germline V gene. V gave up 2 bases and J gave up 4 bases; unmatched junction bases: 1. The clonotype comes from a woman aged 45-60 years in good health and CMV-seropositive. Source material: PBMCs. The rearrangement uses TRBV6-5 and TRBJ1-5; 8 positions agree with TRBD1. CDR3 coding DNA: TGTGCCAGCAGTTACCGGACAGGGAATCAGCCCCAGCATTTT. Its translation: CASSYRTGNQPQHF.